The clone carrying this T cell receptor (beta chain) occurred a few times. A much more abundant neighbour one base away suggests this may be a read error. This sample was taken from a study of tumor-infiltrating lymphocytes in primary liver carcinoma. Co-extraction of RNA and DNA was performed on about 19-30 mg of unsorted bulk tissue. Researchers took samples from five separate regions of each tumor. The V and J ends lost 2 bases and 11 bases respectively, with 13 bases between them. This CDR3 region has 13 residues. CDR1 is SGHDN, CDR2 FVKESK, per germline. With a constant-region primer, TCR beta cDNA was made from roughly 500 ng of total RNA. A slightly modified ARM-PCR protocol with three nested multiplex PCR rounds produced these TCR beta libraries. TRBV1-TRBV30 forward primers paired with a C-beta reverse primer drove the first two PCR rounds, 10 cycles each. From the multiplex PCR reads, TCRdb called clonotypes with MiXCR, one entry per CDR3 protein. The sample lists roughly 120,000 distinct CDR3 sequences; around 62% were seen once.

The clonotype originates from a woman aged 60-70 years with primary liver carcinoma and hepatitis B virus infection. The gene calls are TRBV14 and TRBJ2-1, with D possibly being TRBD1 (5 bases). The sequencing input was liver tumor tissue from sampling region 1. As to subset: tumor region T1, superior pole. This chain's CDR3 is CASSQRQLNKQFF. CDR3 bases: TGTGCCAGCAGCCAACGACAGCTGAATAAGCAGTTCTTC.